This TCR beta chain was identified in a study of cytomegalovirus exposure and HLA in healthy donors. PCR involved 60 Vbeta and 13 Jbeta primers. Libraries were prepared by immunoSEQ multiplex PCR; TCRdb keeps only in-frame clonotypes and omits some of them. The sample yields fewer than 150,000 clones, over 75% seen once. Specimen: PBMCs. This receptor was identified in a man between 25 and 39 years old in good health and CMV-seronegative.

CDR3 bases: TGTGCCAGCAGCGACAGGACGAACTACGAGCAGTACTTC. It yields the protein CASSDRTNYEQYF. The rearrangement joins TRBV5-6 to TRBJ2-5; maybe TRBD1 (6 bases). The J call may be faulty, since TRBJ2-7 better matches the DNA end. This CDR3 contains 13 residues. Germline CDR1 and CDR2: SGHDT and YYEEEE.